This TCR beta chain was observed in a study of T cell responses to AZD1222 COVID-19 vaccine. Study-wide results and caveats: Donors in the cohort were predominantly white British and more often female, and clonal diversity was possibly underestimated.

For this clone: The antigen is undetermined.

The V gene lost 1 base and the J gene lost 1 base, with 9 bases spanning the gap. This CDR3 is 15 amino acids long. The germline CDR1 and CDR2 sequences are SGHNT and YYREEE (reference sequence). Profiling relied on immunoSEQ multiplex PCR, and the TCRdb table lists in-frame clones only, not all of them. The sample lists some 80,000 clones, 85% to 90% occurring once. The specimen was peripheral blood, collected on day 0 of AZD1222 vaccination. The sequence derives from an adult in good health. The V call is TRBV5-4, the J call TRBJ1-3; the D is unclear. The CDR3 DNA sequence: TGTGCCAGCAGCTTGTTTACAGCATCTGGAAACACCATATATTTT. Translating it yields CASSLFTASGNTIYF.